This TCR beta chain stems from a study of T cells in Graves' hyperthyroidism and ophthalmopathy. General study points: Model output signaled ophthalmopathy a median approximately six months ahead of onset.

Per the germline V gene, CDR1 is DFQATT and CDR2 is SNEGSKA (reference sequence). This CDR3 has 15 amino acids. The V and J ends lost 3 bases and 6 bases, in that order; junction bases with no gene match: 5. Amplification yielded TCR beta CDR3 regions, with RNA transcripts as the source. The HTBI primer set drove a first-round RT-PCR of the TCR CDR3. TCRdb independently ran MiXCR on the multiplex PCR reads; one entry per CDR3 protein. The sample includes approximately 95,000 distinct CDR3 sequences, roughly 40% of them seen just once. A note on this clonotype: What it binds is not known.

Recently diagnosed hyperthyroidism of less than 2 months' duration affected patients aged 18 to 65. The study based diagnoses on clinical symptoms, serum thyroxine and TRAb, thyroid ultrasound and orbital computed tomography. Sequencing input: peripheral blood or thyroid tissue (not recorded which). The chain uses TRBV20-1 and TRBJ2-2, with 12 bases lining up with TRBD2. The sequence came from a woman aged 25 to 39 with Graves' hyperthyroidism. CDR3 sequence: CSARRLAGVPGELFF. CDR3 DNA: TGCAGTGCTAGGAGACTAGCGGGAGTCCCCGGGGAGCTGTTTTTT.